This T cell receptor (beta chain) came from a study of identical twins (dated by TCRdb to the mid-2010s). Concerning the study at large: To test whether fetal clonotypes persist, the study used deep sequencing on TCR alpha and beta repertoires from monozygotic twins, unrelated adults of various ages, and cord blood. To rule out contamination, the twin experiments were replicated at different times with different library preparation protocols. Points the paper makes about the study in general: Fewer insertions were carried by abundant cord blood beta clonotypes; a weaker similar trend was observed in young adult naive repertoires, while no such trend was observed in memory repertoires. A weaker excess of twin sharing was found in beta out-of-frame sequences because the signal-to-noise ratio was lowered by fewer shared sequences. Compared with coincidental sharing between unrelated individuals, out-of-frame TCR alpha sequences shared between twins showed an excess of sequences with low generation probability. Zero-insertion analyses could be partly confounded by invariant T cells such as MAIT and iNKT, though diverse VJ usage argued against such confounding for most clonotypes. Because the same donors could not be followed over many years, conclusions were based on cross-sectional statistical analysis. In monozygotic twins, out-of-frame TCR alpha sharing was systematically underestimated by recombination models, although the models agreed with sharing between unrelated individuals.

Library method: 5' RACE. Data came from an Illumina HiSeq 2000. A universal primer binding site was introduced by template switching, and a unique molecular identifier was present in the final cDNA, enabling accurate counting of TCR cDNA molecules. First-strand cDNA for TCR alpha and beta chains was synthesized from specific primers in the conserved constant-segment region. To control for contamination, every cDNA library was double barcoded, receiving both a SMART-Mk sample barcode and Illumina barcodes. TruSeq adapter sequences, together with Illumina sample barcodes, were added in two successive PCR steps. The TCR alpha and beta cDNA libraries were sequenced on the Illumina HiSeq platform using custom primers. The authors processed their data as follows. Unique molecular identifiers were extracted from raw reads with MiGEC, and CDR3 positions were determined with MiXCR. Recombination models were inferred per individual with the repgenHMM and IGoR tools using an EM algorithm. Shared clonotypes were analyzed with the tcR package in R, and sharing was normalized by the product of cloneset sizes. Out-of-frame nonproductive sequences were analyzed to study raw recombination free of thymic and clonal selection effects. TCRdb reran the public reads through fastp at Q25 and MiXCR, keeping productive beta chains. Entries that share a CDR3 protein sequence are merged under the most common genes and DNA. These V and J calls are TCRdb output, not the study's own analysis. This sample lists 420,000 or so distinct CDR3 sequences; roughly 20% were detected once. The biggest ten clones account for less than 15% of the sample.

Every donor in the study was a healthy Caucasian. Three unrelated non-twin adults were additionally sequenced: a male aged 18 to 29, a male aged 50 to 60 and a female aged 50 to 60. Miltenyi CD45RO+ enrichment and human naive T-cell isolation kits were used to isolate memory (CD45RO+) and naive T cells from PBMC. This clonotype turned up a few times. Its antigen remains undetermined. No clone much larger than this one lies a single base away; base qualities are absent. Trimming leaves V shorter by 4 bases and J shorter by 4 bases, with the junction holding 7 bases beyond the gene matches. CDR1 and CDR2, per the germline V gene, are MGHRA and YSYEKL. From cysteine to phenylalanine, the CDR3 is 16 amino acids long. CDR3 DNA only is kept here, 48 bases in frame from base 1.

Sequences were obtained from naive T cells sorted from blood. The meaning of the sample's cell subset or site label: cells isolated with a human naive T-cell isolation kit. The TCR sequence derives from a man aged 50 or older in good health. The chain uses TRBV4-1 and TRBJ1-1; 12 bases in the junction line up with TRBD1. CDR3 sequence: CASSRPGTGGFTEAFF. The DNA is TGCGCCAGCAGCCGTCCCGGGACAGGGGGCTTCACTGAAGCTTTCTTT.